This TCR beta chain emerged from a study of technical replicates of blood from a few donors. Here immunoSEQ multiplex PCR was the method, and the copy in TCRdb shows in-frame clones only, minus some. The table shows 80,000 or so clones, with approximately 97% occurring only once. V lost 0 bases and J lost 8; bases outside the gene matches: 2. This CDR3 is 13 amino acids long. The V gene's germline CDR1 is SGHRS and CDR2 YFSETQ. Material: T cells isolated from PBMCs. The chain links TRBV5-1 to TRBJ1-2; 9 bases are a match to TRBD1. The source is a human donor in good health. The CDR3, as DNA: TGCGCCAGCAGCTTGGGGACAGGGGAAGGCTACACCTTC. Its translation: CASSLGTGEGYTF.